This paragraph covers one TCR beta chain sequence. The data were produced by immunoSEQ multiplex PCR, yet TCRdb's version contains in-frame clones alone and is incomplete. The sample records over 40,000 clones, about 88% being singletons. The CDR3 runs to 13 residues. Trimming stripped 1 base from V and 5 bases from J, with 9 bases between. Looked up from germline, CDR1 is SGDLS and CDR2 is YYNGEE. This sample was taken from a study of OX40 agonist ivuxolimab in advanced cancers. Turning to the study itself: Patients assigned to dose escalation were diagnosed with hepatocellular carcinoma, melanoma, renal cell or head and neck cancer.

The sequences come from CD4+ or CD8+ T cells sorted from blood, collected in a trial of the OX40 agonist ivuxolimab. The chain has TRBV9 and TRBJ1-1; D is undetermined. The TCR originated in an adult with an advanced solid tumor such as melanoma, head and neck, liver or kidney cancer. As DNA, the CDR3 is TGTGCCAGCAGCGTATTTGGAGGAACTGAAGCTTTCTTT. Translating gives CASSVFGGTEAFF.